The 20 T cell receptor beta chains below all came from one sample that was sequenced in a study of vaccination and CD4 T cells after COVID-19. These receptors have no known antigen. Sequencing of the DNA from cultured CD4+ T cells was carried out with the Oncomine TCR Beta short-read assay. TCRdb passed the PCR reads through MiXCR, listing each CDR3 protein once. Of roughly 16,000 distinct CDR3 sequences in the sample, 55% were seen once. The sample's treatment: approximately 11-day PBMC culture with coronavirus spike peptide pools or control peptides (ViraFEST assay). Sequencing was performed on CD4+ T cells from blood, cultured in vitro. All receptors derive from a human donor who had recovered from COVID-19.

The rearrangement uses TRBV28 and TRBJ1-3; D gene unclear. V was pared by 3 bases and J by 4 bases, with 7 bases between. The CDR3 consists of 13 residues. Per the germline V gene, CDR1 is MDHEN and CDR2 is SYDVKM. The DNA of the CDR3 is TGTGCCAGCAGTTTTAACGCAGGAAACACCATATATTTT. Translating gives CASSFNAGNTIYF.

This chain uses TRBV20-1 with TRBJ2-4, with a weak D call TRBD1 (6 bases). V lost 6 bases and J lost 8, with 14 bases in between. Germline CDR1 is DFQATT and CDR2 is SNEGSKA (reference sequence). This CDR3 is built from 12 residues. The CDR3 protein is CSAKTGRDIQYF. The CDR3 bases are TGCAGTGCCAAGACAGGCCGAGACATTCAGTACTTC.

This clonotype occurred a few times. The chain joins TRBV6-5 to TRBJ1-6, with 10 positions matching TRBD1. Trimming removed 2 bases from V and 10 bases from J; junction bases left unmatched: 5. This CDR3 is built from 15 residues. The germline CDR1 and CDR2 sequences are MNHEY and SVGAGI. The CDR3 DNA follows: TGTGCCAGCAGTTACGGACAGGGGGTACAATCACCCCTCCACTTT. Translating gives CASSYGQGVQSPLHF.

The chain uses TRBV10-1 and TRBJ2-3, with TRBD2 matching 12 bases. V dropped 4 bases and J dropped 7; count of bases not matched to a gene: 6. Germline lookup yields CDR1 WNHNN and CDR2 SYGVQD (reference sequence). CDR3 length: 15 residues. CDR3: CASSGTSGKGYTQYF. CDR3 coding DNA: TGCGCCAGCAGTGGGACTAGCGGGAAAGGGTATACGCAGTATTTT.

This chain joins TRBV5-8 and TRBJ2-2; D gene unclear. Germline V gives CDR1 SGHTS, CDR2 YDEGEE. The CDR3 sequence is 13 residues long. Trimming removed 1 base from V and 5 bases from J, with 6 bases in between. DNA for the CDR3: TGTGCCAGCAGCTTGTGGGGAACCGGGGAGCTGTTTTTT. It encodes CASSLWGTGELFF.

V and J are TRBV20-1 and TRBJ1-2; no reliable D call. The germline V gene has CDR1 DFQATT and CDR2 SNEGSKA (reference sequence). This CDR3 is 13 amino acids long. Deletions cut 3 bases from V and 2 bases from J, with 10 bases between. The CDR3: CSARPPTNYGYTF. CDR3 DNA sequence: TGCAGTGCTAGGCCCCCCACCAACTATGGCTACACCTTC.

The chain has TRBV25-1 and TRBJ2-3; D may be TRBD1 (5 bases). Germline loops: CDR1 MGHDK, CDR2 SYGVNS. The CDR3 loop spans 15 amino acids. The germline V and J ends were trimmed by 5 bases and 3 bases, with 15 bases remaining between them. The CDR3 coding sequence is TGTGCCAGCAGTCCTCTGGGGCAGCAGACAGATACGCAGTATTTT. Amino acid sequence: CASSPLGQQTDTQYF.

The sample holds one count of this clonotype. V and J are TRBV6-2 or TRBV6-3 and TRBJ2-5, with 7 nucleotides matching TRBD2. Germline V gene data show CDR1 as MNHEY and CDR2 as SVGEGT. V was clipped by 6 bases and J by 3 bases; unmatched bases: 4. This CDR3 has 13 residues. This CDR3 is CASSRDYKETQYF. The CDR3 region has the DNA TGTGCCAGCAGCCGGGACTACAAAGAGACCCAGTACTTC.

The rearrangement links TRBV27 to TRBJ1-1, with no clear D. Per germline, CDR1 MNHEY and CDR2 SMNVEV (reference sequence). V was cut by 4 bases and J by 0 bases, with 6 bases left in between. The CDR3 sequence is 13 residues long. CDR3: CASSSRMNTEAFF. The CDR3 DNA sequence: TGTGCCAGCAGTTCCCGAATGAACACTGAAGCTTTCTTT.

The V call is TRBV19, the J call TRBJ1-5; maybe TRBD1 (5 bases). This CDR3 is 14 amino acids long. The V and J ends lost 3 bases and 6 bases respectively, with 12 bases between them. Germline V gene data show CDR1 as LNHDA and CDR2 as SQIVND (reference sequence). CDR3 nucleotide sequence: TGTGCCAGTAGTATGGGGTTTGGGGGTCAGCCCCAGCATTTT. It codes for CASSMGFGGQPQHF.

The chain carries TRBV6-1 and TRBJ2-1; 11 nucleotides align to TRBD2. The CDR3 spans 19 residues. Germline V CDR1 and CDR2: MNHNS, SASEGT. Trimming removed 2 bases from V and 7 bases from J; junction bases left unmatched: 16. The chain's CDR3 is CASSELLSGRAQWRNEQFF. The CDR3 nucleotides are TGTGCCAGCAGTGAACTCCTTAGCGGGAGGGCCCAATGGAGGAATGAGCAGTTCTTC.

This sequence joins TRBV6-2 or TRBV6-3 and TRBJ2-7; D might be TRBD1 or TRBD2, each matching 5 bases. V lost 1 base to trimming and J lost 3 bases, with 16 bases between them. Germline V gene sequence: CDR1 MNHEY, CDR2 SVGEGT. This CDR3 has 16 amino acids. The CDR3 DNA is TGTGCCAGCAGTTACTTTCCGGGACGGCCTTACTACGAGCAGTACTTC. This translates into CASSYFPGRPYYEQYF.

The chain has TRBV2 and TRBJ2-1, with 8 bases identical to TRBD2. Losses at the gene ends were 2 bases for V and 9 bases for J; bases not matched to a gene: 12. The CDR3 totals 16 residues. CDR1 is SNHLY, CDR2 FYNNEI, per germline. The CDR3 sequence: CASSELAGWVPGEQFF. The CDR3 DNA is TGTGCCAGCAGTGAACTAGCGGGCTGGGTACCTGGTGAGCAGTTCTTC. Combining the CDR3 with reference TRBV2 and TRBJ2-1 gives the whole variable domain EPEVTQTPSHQVTQMGQEVILRCVPISNHLYFYWYRQILGQKVEFLVSFYNNEISEKSEIFDDQFSVERPDGSNFTLKIRSTKLEDSAMYFCASSELAGWVPGEQFFGPGTRLTVL.

The V and J genes are TRBV5-1 and TRBJ2-7, with 10 bases that match TRBD2. Germline loops: CDR1 SGHRS, CDR2 YFSETQ. CDR3 size: 15 residues. The J segment lost 5 bases and the V segment lost 3 bases, leaving 8 bases of the junction unmatched. CDR3 coding DNA: TGCGCCAGCAGCTGGGCTCTAGCGGGAGTCAACGAGCAGTACTTC. Translating gives CASSWALAGVNEQYF.

This clonotype was counted once. DNA of the CDR3: TGTGCCAGCAGCTTAGGTCACTCGAATGAAAAACTGTTTTTT. Protein product: CASSLGHSNEKLFF. This rearrangement joins TRBV7-9 to TRBJ1-4; D remains ambiguous. Germline V lookup: CDR1 SEHNR, CDR2 FQNEAQ (reference sequence). The CDR3 is 14 residues long. V lost 1 base, J lost 5 bases, and 8 bases lay in between.

V is TRBV6-1 and J is TRBJ1-1; no clear D. The V and J ends lost 5 bases and 1 base respectively, with 17 bases between them. Germline V CDR1 and CDR2: MNHNS, SASEGT. The CDR3 length is 16 residues. This CDR3 is CASSPGLGRPNTEAFF. CDR3 coding DNA: TGTGCCAGCAGTCCAGGTTTGGGCAGACCGAACACTGAAGCTTTCTTT.

The chain employs TRBV7-8 and TRBJ1-4, with D maybe TRBD1 (5 bases). V was trimmed by 8 bases and J by 8 bases, leaving 12 bases between them. The CDR3 length is 12 residues. In germline, CDR1 is SGHVS, CDR2 FQNEAQ. CDR3 sequence (DNA): TGTGCCAGCCAGCGGGCAGGGGAAAAACTGTTTTTT. It encodes CASQRAGEKLFF.

The chain is built from TRBV6-4 and TRBJ1-2, with D possibly matching TRBD1 (6 bases). Trimming cost V 6 bases and J 6 bases, with 17 bases left between them. Germline assignment: CDR1 MRHNA and CDR2 SNTAGT. This CDR3 spans 14 amino acids. The CDR3 sequence: CASRVDSNRDGYTF. CDR3 bases: TGTGCCAGCAGAGTCGACTCCAACAGGGATGGCTACACCTTC.

This clonotype has just one count. This chain connects TRBV18 to TRBJ1-6; tentative D call: TRBD1 (5 bases). CDR1 KGHSH and CDR2 LQKENI come from the germline V gene. This CDR3 is 13 amino acids long. V dropped 3 bases and J dropped 10 bases, with 10 bases sitting between them. CDR3 residues: CASSPLGVSPLHF. DNA of the CDR3: TGTGCCAGCTCACCGCTAGGGGTCTCACCCCTCCACTTT.

This clonotype was seen more than once but under ten times. The rearrangement uses TRBV5-1 and TRBJ1-2; no reliable D call. CDR1 is SGHRS, CDR2 YFSETQ, per germline. The V and J ends lost 0 bases and 7 bases respectively, with 7 bases between them. CDR3 length equals 12 residues. In DNA form, the CDR3 reads TGCGCCAGCAGCTTGGCTAGTGGTGGCTACACCTTC. Protein sequence: CASSLASGGYTF.